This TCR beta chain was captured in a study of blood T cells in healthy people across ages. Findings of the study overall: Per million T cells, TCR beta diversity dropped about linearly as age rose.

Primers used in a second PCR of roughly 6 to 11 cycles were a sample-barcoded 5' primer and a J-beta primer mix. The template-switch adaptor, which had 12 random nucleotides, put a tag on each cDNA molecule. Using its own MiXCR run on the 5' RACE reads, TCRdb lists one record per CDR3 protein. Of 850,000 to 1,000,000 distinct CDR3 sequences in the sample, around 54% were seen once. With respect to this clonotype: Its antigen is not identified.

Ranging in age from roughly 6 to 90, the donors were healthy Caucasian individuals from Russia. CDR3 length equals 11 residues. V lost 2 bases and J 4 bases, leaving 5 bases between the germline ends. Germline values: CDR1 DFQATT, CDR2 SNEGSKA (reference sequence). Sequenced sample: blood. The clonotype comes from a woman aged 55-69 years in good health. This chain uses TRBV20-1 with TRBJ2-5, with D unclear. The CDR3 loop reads CSARSRETQYF. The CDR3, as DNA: TGCAGTGCTAGATCGAGAGAGACCCAGTACTTC.